This note documents a single T cell receptor beta chain sequence. The record originates from a study of sequential checkpoint blockade in melanoma. At the level of the study: Patients were randomized 1:1 to nivolumab-then-ipilimumab or ipilimumab-then-nivolumab first-line. After both sequences, patients received maintenance nivolumab.

Clones were read by immunoSEQ multiplex PCR, and TCRdb kept only the in-frame ones, dropping some. Of about 9,900 clones listed, 60% to 80% are singletons. Treatment in this sample: randomized to nivolumab then ipilimumab (arm A) or the reverse (arm B). DNA-damaging chemotherapy had not been given to any patient beforehand. From thawed PBMCs, live CD3+CD8+ cells negative for CD19 and CD56 were sorted. Germline V lookup: CDR1 SGHTA, CDR2 FQGNSA. V lost 2 bases, J lost 0 bases, and 8 bases lay in between. This CDR3 spans 15 amino acids. The origin of this receptor is a human donor with melanoma. The V gene is TRBV7-2, the J gene TRBJ1-3, with D perhaps TRBD1 (5 bases). The material was CD8+ T cells sorted from blood (inferred from file names), obtained from a patient given nivolumab and ipilimumab in sequence. CDR3 protein: CASSLRGSSGNTIYF. DNA for the CDR3: TGTGCCAGCAGCTTACGGGGGAGCTCTGGAAACACCATATATTTT.